The rows below give T cell receptor beta chains drawn from one sample of a study of cytomegalovirus exposure and HLA in healthy donors. TCRdb's copy holds only in-frame clones and misses some; the assay was immunoSEQ multiplex PCR. The data hold around 130,000 clones, with under 85% observed a single time. The material sequenced was PBMCs. The receptor source for this set is a woman aged 45 to 65 in good health and CMV-seropositive. The CDR3 runs from the conserved cysteine through the conserved F or W. A D gene is named only where the DNA matches it firmly. Part of the rows lack a size; the others show once, few, many or a class for expanded clones.

j_call	clone_size	d_call	v_call	cdr3_aa	cdr3_nt
TRBJ2-1	NA	NA	TRBV4-2	CASSQGERVYNEQFF	TGTGCCAGCAGCCAAGGCGAGAGAGTCTACAATGAGCAGTTCTTC
TRBJ1-1	NA	NA	TRBV4-2	CASSQDRGNTEAFF	TGTGCCAGCAGCCAAGATCGGGGGAACACTGAAGCTTTCTTT
TRBJ2-5	NA	NA	TRBV7-2	CASSLPGETQYF	TGTGCCAGCAGCTTACCAGGGGAGACCCAGTACTTC
TRBJ1-2	NA	TRBD1	TRBV5-1	CASSLGDRVSYGYTF	TGCGCCAGCAGCTTGGGGGACAGGGTGTCGTATGGCTACACCTTC
TRBJ1-3	NA	TRBD1	TRBV19	CASSTSQGARNTIYF	TGTGCCAGTAGTACCTCGCAGGGGGCTCGGAACACCATATATTTT
TRBJ1-2	few	NA	TRBV10-2	CASSETRVVSNGYTF	TGCGCCAGCAGTGAGACCAGGGTTGTTAGTAACGGCTACACCTTC
TRBJ2-2	NA	NA	TRBV7-7	CASSFSLGPGELFF	TGTGCCAGCAGCTTCTCACTAGGCCCCGGGGAGCTGTTTTTT
TRBJ2-6	NA	NA	TRBV11-3	CASSLGLGVSGANVLTF	TGTGCCAGCAGCCTAGGGTTAGGGGTTTCTGGGGCCAACGTCCTGACTTTC
TRBJ1-1	NA	NA	TRBV14	CASSQRRGEGTEAFF	TGTGCCAGCAGCCAACGTCGGGGAGAGGGAACTGAAGCTTTCTTT
TRBJ2-3	NA	TRBD2	TRBV6-1	CASDLAGVSHF	TGTGCCAGCGATTTGGCGGGGGTTTCGCATTTT
TRBJ2-7	NA	NA	TRBV6-6	CASSQPDRRDEQYF	TGTGCCAGCAGTCAGCCGGACAGGAGGGACGAGCAGTACTTC
TRBJ2-1	NA	TRBD2	TRBV19	CASSIFGLAYNEQFF	TGTGCCAGTAGTATATTCGGACTAGCCTACAATGAGCAGTTCTTC
TRBJ1-1	NA	NA	TRBV2	CASSEAYESPQGHSEAFF	TGTGCCAGCAGTGAAGCGTATGAGTCCCCCCAGGGGCACAGTGAAGCTTTCTTT
TRBJ1-6	NA	TRBD1	TRBV11-2	CASSPRTGGNSPLHF	TGTGCCAGCAGCCCGAGAACAGGGGGCAATTCACCCCTCCACTTT
TRBJ2-7	NA	NA	TRBV6-6	CASRPPGRYSYEQYF	TGTGCCAGCAGGCCCCCGGGAAGATACTCCTACGAGCAGTACTTC
TRBJ1-2	NA	NA	TRBV5-1	CASSPEGVSYGYPF	TGCGCCAGCAGCCCAGAAGGGGTTAGCTATGGCTACCCCTTC
TRBJ1-6	NA	NA	TRBV18	CASATVRNSPLHF	TGTGCCAGCGCTACGGTACGGAATTCACCCCTCCACTTT
TRBJ2-7	NA	TRBD2	TRBV30	CAWSVHTGTSSEQYF	TGTGCCTGGAGTGTACACACCGGGACTAGCTCCGAGCAGTACTTC
TRBJ1-2	NA	TRBD1	TRBV7-2	CASSSGTGLIYGYTF	TGTGCCAGCAGCAGCGGGACAGGGCTCATCTATGGCTACACCTTC
TRBJ2-3	NA	TRBD2	TRBV7-6	CASSPGRADTQYF	TGTGCCAGCAGCCCTGGGAGGGCAGATACGCAGTATTTT
TRBJ1-5	NA	TRBD1	TRBV19	CASSIDRGTGSSNQPQHF	TGTGCCAGTAGTATAGATCGAGGGACAGGGAGTAGCAATCAGCCCCAGCATTTT
TRBJ2-3	NA	TRBD2	TRBV5-6	CASSPLAGGTDTQYF	TGTGCCAGCAGCCCTTTAGCGGGGGGCACAGATACGCAGTATTTT
TRBJ2-1	NA	TRBD1	TRBV5-1	CASSLGDRDDNEQFF	TGCGCCAGCAGCTTGGGGGACAGGGATGACAATGAGCAGTTCTTC
TRBJ2-3	NA	NA	TRBV10-3	CAIRSAGEDTQYF	TGTGCCATCAGGTCTGCAGGGGAAGATACGCAGTATTTT
TRBJ1-2	NA	NA	TRBV4-1	CASSTEQGNYGYTF	TGCGCCAGCTCGACCGAACAGGGAAACTATGGCTACACCTTC
TRBJ2-7	NA	TRBD2	TRBV5-1	CASSLVASGGAASYEQYF	TGCGCCAGCAGCTTGGTGGCTAGCGGGGGGGCTGCCTCCTACGAGCAGTACTTC
TRBJ2-7	few	TRBD1	TRBV27	CASILTGGNSKQYF	TGTGCCAGCATTCTGACAGGGGGTAATAGCAAGCAGTACTTC
TRBJ2-3	NA	NA	TRBV6-6	CASTQAMSTDTQYF	TGTGCCAGCACCCAAGCCATGAGCACAGATACGCAGTATTTT
TRBJ2-5	NA	TRBD2	TRBV20-1	CSGGGQETQYF	TGCAGTGGCGGGGGGCAAGAGACCCAGTACTTC
TRBJ2-5	NA	NA	TRBV6-1	CASSGPSRETQYF	TGTGCCAGCAGTGGTCCTAGCCGAGAGACCCAGTACTTC
TRBJ2-1	NA	TRBD2	TRBV18	CASAEGSGSSYNEQFF	TGTGCCAGCGCCGAGGGTAGCGGGAGCTCCTACAATGAGCAGTTCTTC
TRBJ2-2	NA	TRBD1	TRBV9	CASTTDRATGELFF	TGTGCCAGCACCACGGACAGGGCAACCGGGGAGCTGTTTTTT
TRBJ2-7	NA	NA	TRBV7-8	CASSLAGLLYEQYF	TGTGCCAGCAGCTTAGCGGGGCTGCTTTACGAGCAGTACTTC
TRBJ2-7	once	NA	TRBV5-4	CASSWNPDSNYEQYF	TGTGCCAGCAGCTGGAACCCGGACAGTAACTACGAGCAGTACTTC
TRBJ1-1	NA	NA	TRBV14	CASSQGARTEAFF	TGTGCCAGCAGCCAAGGGGCCCGCACTGAAGCTTTCTTT
TRBJ2-5	NA	TRBD2	TRBV5-1	CASRRSGAGQETQYF	TGCGCCAGCAGACGTAGCGGGGCGGGACAAGAGACCCAGTACTTC
TRBJ1-1	once	TRBD1	TRBV9	CASSATGQGDTEAFF	TGTGCCAGCAGCGCAACCGGACAGGGGGACACTGAAGCTTTCTTT
TRBJ1-2	once	TRBD1	TRBV2	CASRDRGLCTF	TGTGCCAGCAGGGACAGGGGGCTCTGCACCTTC
TRBJ2-2	NA	NA	TRBV5-5	CASSYPGAGELFF	TGTGCCAGCAGCTACCCCGGGGCCGGGGAGCTGTTTTTT
TRBJ2-7	NA	TRBD1	TRBV5-1	CASSSGQGESNEQYF	TGCGCCAGCAGCAGCGGACAGGGGGAAAGTAACGAGCAGTACTTC
TRBJ2-1	NA	NA	TRBV6-6	CASSKGNGGEEFF	TGTGCCAGCAGTAAGGGAAACGGGGGAGAGGAGTTCTTC
TRBJ2-7	few	TRBD1	TRBV29-1	CSAGQGVYEQYF	TGCAGCGCGGGACAGGGAGTCTACGAGCAGTACTTC
TRBJ2-3	once	NA	TRBV12-5	CASSLAGVTDTQYF	TGTGCTAGTTCCCTAGCCGGGGTCACAGATACGCAGTATTTT
TRBJ2-3	NA	TRBD2	TRBV19	CASSFPGTTISQYF	TGTGCCAGTAGTTTCCCCGGGACTACTATATCGCAGTATTTT
TRBJ2-1	NA	NA	TRBV12-2	CASRFTGTGYNEQFF	TGTGCAAGTCGCTTTACCGGGACAGGGTACAATGAGCAGTTCTTC